This note documents a single TCR beta chain sequence. The target antigen is unknown. At a deep level, the assay was run. For sorted subsets, 150 to 250 ng DNA per replicate equaled roughly 29,000 T cell genomes. Data came from immunoSEQ multiplex PCR; TCRdb stores just in-frame clones and leaves some out. The profile shows 2 million to 3 million clones, 90% to 95% of them singletons. Division of CD4+ cells produced a CD45RA+ naive subset and a CD45RA-negative memory subset. The data were taken from a study of shared clonotypes between healthy human individuals. General observations from the study: Non-shared clonotypes had lower generation probabilities than those shared by all four donors.

Sequences were obtained from naive CD4+ T cells from PBMCs. The subset here: CD45RA+ positively selected. The sequence came from a man aged 18 to 29 in good health. Some clones in this sample may be carry-over from other donors' samples.

This CDR3 reads CASSLLGLRHTDTQYF. CDR3 DNA sequence: TGTGCCAGCAGCTTATTAGGGCTCAGACACACAGATACGCAGTATTTT. The chain employs TRBV7-3 and TRBJ2-3; no firm D call. In germline, CDR1 is SGHTA, CDR2 FQGTGA. V lost 2 bases, J lost 2 bases, and 14 bases lay in between. This CDR3 has 16 residues.